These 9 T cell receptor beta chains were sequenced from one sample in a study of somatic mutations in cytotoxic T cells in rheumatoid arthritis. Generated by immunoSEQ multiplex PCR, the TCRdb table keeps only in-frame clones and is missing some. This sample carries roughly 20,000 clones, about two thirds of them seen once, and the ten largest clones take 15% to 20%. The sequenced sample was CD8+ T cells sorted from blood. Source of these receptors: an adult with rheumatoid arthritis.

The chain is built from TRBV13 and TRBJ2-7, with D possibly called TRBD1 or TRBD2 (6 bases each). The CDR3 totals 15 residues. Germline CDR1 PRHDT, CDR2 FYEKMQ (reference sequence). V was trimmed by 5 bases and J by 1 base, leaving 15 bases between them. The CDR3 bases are TGTGCCAGCAGCCCGGGGCAAGGGGGGTCCTACGAGCAGTACTTC. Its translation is CASSPGQGGSYEQYF.

The CDR3 loop reads CASSFTSGGDNEQFF. CDR3 nucleotide sequence: TGTGCCAGCAGTTTCACTAGCGGGGGGGACAATGAGCAGTTCTTC. This sequence joins TRBV27 and TRBJ2-1; TRBD2 matches at 13 bases. The CDR3 loop spans 15 amino acids. Germline V lookup: CDR1 MNHEY, CDR2 SMNVEV (reference sequence). The junction had 1 base not matched to a gene; V was cut back by 3 bases and J by 5 bases.

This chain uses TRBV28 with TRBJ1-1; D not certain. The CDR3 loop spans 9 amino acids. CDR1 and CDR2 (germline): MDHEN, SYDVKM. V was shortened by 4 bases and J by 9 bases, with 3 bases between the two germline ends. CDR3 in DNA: TGTGCCAGCAGTTCGCAAGCTTTCTTT. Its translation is CASSSQAFF.

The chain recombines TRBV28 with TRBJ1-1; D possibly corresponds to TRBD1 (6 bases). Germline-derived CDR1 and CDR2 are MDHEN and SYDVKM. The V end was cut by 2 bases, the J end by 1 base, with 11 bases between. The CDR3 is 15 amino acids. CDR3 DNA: TGTGCCAGCAGTTTAGGGCTAGGGGGGAACACTGAAGCTTTCTTT. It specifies CASSLGLGGNTEAFF.

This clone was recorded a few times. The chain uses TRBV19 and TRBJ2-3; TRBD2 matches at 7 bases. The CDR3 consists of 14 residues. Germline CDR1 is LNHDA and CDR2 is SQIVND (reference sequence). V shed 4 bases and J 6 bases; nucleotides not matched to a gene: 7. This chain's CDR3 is CASSKGREFDTQYF. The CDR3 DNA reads TGTGCCAGTAGTAAGGGGCGGGAGTTCGATACGCAGTATTTT.

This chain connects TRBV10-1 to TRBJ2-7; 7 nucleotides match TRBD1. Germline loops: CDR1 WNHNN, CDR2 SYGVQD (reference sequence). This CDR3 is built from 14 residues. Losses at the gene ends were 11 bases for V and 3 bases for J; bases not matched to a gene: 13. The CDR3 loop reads CAPGPDRANYEQYF. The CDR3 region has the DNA TGCGCCCCCGGTCCTGACAGGGCCAACTACGAGCAGTACTTC.

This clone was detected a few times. The chain's CDR3 is CASSLEPGLNYGYTF. The CDR3 nucleotides are TGCGCCAGCAGCTTGGAACCAGGGTTGAACTATGGCTACACCTTC. The chain combines TRBV5-1 with TRBJ1-2, with D perhaps matching TRBD1 (5 bases). Trimming shortened V by 0 bases and J by 2 bases, and 11 bases separated the two germline ends. The CDR3 length is 15 residues. In germline, CDR1 is SGHRS, CDR2 YFSETQ.

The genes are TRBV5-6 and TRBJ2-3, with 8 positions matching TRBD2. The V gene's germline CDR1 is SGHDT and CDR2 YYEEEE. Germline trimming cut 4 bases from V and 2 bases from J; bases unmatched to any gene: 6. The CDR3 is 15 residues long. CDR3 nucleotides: TGTGCCAGCAGCAGAGGCGGGGGGCACACAGATACGCAGTATTTT. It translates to CASSRGGGHTDTQYF.

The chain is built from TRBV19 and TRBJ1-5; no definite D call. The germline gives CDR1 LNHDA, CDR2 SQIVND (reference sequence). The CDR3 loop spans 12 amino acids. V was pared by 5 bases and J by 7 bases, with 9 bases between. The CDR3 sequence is CASSLTGQPQHF. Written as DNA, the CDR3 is TGTGCCAGTAGTCTCACTGGGCAGCCCCAGCATTTT.